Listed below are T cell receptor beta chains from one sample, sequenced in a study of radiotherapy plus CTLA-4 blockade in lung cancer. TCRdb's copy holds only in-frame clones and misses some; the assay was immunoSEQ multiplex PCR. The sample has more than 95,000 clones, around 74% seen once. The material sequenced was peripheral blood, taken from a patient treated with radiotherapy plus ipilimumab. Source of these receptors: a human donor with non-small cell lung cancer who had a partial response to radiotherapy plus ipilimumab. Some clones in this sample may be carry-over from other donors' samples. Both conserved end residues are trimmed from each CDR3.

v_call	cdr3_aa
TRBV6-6	ASSGTGTGRYEQY
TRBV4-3	ASSQERGQVVTWTDTQY
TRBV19	ASNGWGQGTGELF
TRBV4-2	ASSPRTSGRGSDTQY
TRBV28	ASSLSVQGPRRLF
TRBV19	ASSKYRGMNTEAF
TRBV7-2	ASSASTGIQETQY
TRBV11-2	ASSLEATGLYPF
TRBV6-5	ASRKGGSHEQY
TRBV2	ASSGTSTHNEQF
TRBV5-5	ASGFYGTGNERQY
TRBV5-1	ASRQGAGAGELF
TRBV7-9	ASSSYRTPAGNTIY
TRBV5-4	ASRRQGYNEAF
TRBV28	ASSLSQGLINYGYT
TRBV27	ASSLFRSNTEAF
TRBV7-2	ASSAQGRRNTGELF
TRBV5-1	ASSFSAGESYGYT
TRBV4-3	ASSLLPPGQTTNEKLF
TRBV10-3	AISESGTATNEKLF
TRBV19	ASSILTGWDTEAF
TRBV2	ASKTGNSNTGELF
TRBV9	ASSAQGLEDSPLH
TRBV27	ASALAGANTGELF
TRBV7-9	ASSTGTGEYEQY
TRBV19	ASSPPPAGERRAQETQY
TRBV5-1	ASSWTSGGRTGELF
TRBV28	ASSGGQALGPQH
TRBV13	ASSRRLGVTGELF
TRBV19	ASSIAVLSGNTIY
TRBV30	AWSKGPPGEAF
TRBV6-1	ASTGTDNSPLH
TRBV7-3	ASSPLAAGQPKNIQY
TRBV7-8	ASRQSLANFETQY
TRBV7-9	ASSLGGRIDTQY
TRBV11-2	ASEPGEGYEQY
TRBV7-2	ASSLAGVAEKLF
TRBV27	ASSPGVKVGYT
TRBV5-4	ASSSGTSASTDTQY
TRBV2	ASSLDSNNQPQH
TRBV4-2	ASSPREIAGVYNEQF
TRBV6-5	ASRQIEGTEAF
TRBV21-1	ASSETTGENTEAF
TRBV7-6	ASSLVPKGVSNEKLF
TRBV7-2	ASSQSGTANNSPLH
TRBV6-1	ASRLQGARQF
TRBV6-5	ASSLTDYGYT
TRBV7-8	ASSLRTGYGTQY
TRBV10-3	AISAGQGVVNEQF
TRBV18	ASSRGIANYEQY
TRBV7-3	ASSGGLAGEQY
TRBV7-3	ASSPGGGYEQY